Below are 13 T cell receptor beta chains sequenced from a single sample in a study of T-cell memory formation after mild COVID-19. In TCRdb, the 5' RACE reads were re-called with MiXCR into one record per CDR3 protein. The sample records fewer than 250,000 distinct CDR3 sequences, more than 25% being singletons. The source material was PBMCs or a T cell subset sorted from them (not recorded which). The origin of the receptors is an adult woman who had mild COVID-19 (a few samples of this study predate the infection). Cell type and time point are not known.

This clonotype was seen a few times. This chain connects TRBV4-2 to TRBJ2-3; TRBD2 aligns across 12 bases. CDR3 length: 15 residues. In germline, CDR1 is LGHNA, CDR2 YNFKEQ. The J segment lost 4 bases and the V segment lost 6 bases, leaving 5 bases of the junction unmatched. The CDR3 spells CASRRLAGAADTQYF. In DNA form, the CDR3 reads TGTGCCAGCAGGCGACTAGCGGGAGCAGCAGATACGCAGTATTTT.

This clonotype has a handful of counts. The chain combines TRBV11-1 with TRBJ2-2; D ambiguous. Per germline, CDR1 SGHAT and CDR2 FQDESV (reference sequence). V was clipped by 4 bases and J by 5 bases, with 17 bases between them. The CDR3 runs to 16 residues. In DNA, the CDR3 is TGTGCCAGCAGCTCAATCGCCTCTTCCGGGACCGGGGAGCTGTTTTTT. As protein: CASSSIASSGTGELFF.

This clonotype was counted only a few times. The chain has TRBV6-6 and TRBJ1-5; no clear D. With 4 bases removed from V and 5 bases from J, the gap between germline ends came to 12 bases. Germline V gene data show CDR1 as MNHNY and CDR2 as SVGAGI (reference sequence). The length of the CDR3 is 14 residues. The CDR3 nucleotides read TGTGCCAGCAGTTTGGGATTCGGGGATCAGCCCCAGCATTTT. Protein: CASSLGFGDQPQHF.

This clonotype showed up just a few times. This sequence joins TRBV21-1 and TRBJ1-1; TRBD1 is the table's D call, not checked against the DNA. TRBV21-1 is a recognized pseudogene. This CDR3 is 15 amino acids long. In nucleotides, the CDR3 is TGTGCCAAACCAGGAGGGACAGGGGACAACACTGAAGCTTTCTTT. It specifies CAKPGGTGDNTEAFF.

In its sample, this clonotype was seen a few times. The chain joins TRBV29-1 to TRBJ1-5, with a tentative D call TRBD1 (5 bases). V dropped 4 bases and J dropped 2 bases, with 9 bases sitting between them. Looked up from germline, CDR1 is SQVTM and CDR2 is ANQGSEA. This CDR3 spans 13 amino acids. The CDR3 region has the DNA TGCAGCGTTGCAGAGACAGGCAATCAGCCCCAGCATTTT. Amino acids: CSVAETGNQPQHF. The complete variable domain, with remaining parts taken from reference TRBV29-1 and TRBJ1-5, reads SAVISQKPSRDICQRGTSLTIQCQVDSQVTMMFWYRQQPGQSLTLIATANQGSEATYESGFVIDKFPISRPNLTFSTLTVSNMSPEDSSIYLCSVAETGNQPQHFGDGTRLSIL.

The table lists this clonotype with a few counts. The V and J genes are TRBV24-1 and TRBJ2-1; the match to TRBD2 covers 7 bases. Germline V gene sequence: CDR1 KGHDR, CDR2 SFDVKD. Trimming at V came to 9 bases and at J to 8 bases, leaving 9 bases not matched to a gene. The length of the CDR3 is 13 residues. CDR3 in amino acids: CATRTSYSDEQFF. CDR3 in DNA: TGTGCCACCCGGACTAGTTATTCCGATGAGCAGTTCTTC.

V gene TRBV10-2 combines with J gene TRBJ1-2; the D is unclear. The CDR3 is 14 residues long. Germline V CDR1 and CDR2: WSHSY, SAAADI. Between the trimmed V and J ends, which lost 5 bases and 2 bases, there was a span of 12 bases. CDR3 sequence reads: CASSQNSGNYGYTF. The CDR3 DNA reads as TGCGCCAGCAGTCAAAATTCGGGCAACTATGGCTACACCTTC.

V usage is TRBV2 and J usage is TRBJ2-5; 7 bases match TRBD2. The CDR3 runs to 17 residues. Germline lookup yields CDR1 SNHLY and CDR2 FYNNEI. The junction had 15 bases not matched to a gene; V was cut back by 4 bases and J by 4 bases. The CDR3 sequence: CASSVKPSGTGGETQYF. The CDR3 region has the DNA TGTGCCAGCAGTGTTAAACCCAGCGGGACCGGCGGAGAGACCCAGTACTTC.

This clonotype was observed a handful of times. The chain uses TRBV20-1 and TRBJ2-1, with a possible D match to TRBD1 (5 bases). Trimming removed 2 bases at V and 1 base at J, with 15 bases between. The CDR3 has 16 residues. Germline V gene lookup returns CDR1 DFQATT and CDR2 SNEGSKA (reference sequence). In DNA, the CDR3 is TGCAGTGCTAGAATACCCTCAGGGCGTTCCTACAATGAGCAGTTCTTC. Amino acids: CSARIPSGRSYNEQFF.

The genes are TRBV4-3 and TRBJ2-7; D could derive from TRBD1 or TRBD2 (5 bases each). V was cut by 0 bases and J by 2 bases, with 8 bases left in between. Germline V gene data show CDR1 as LGHNA and CDR2 as YSLEER. The CDR3 has 14 residues. CDR3 DNA sequence: TGCGCCAGCAGCCAAGAAAGGGGAGCCTACGAGCAGTACTTC. Translation gives CASSQERGAYEQYF.

The J gene is TRBJ1-2, the V gene TRBV10-3; no clear D gene. V shed 5 bases and J shed 6 bases, with 10 bases lying between them. CDR1 and CDR2 (germline): ENHRY, SYGVKD. The CDR3 covers 12 residues. The CDR3 region has the DNA TGTGCCATCAGTCCGGCCCAGGATGGCTACACCTTC. It specifies CAISPAQDGYTF.

This clonotype was recorded a few times. The chain couples TRBV5-1 to TRBJ2-3; D assignment may be TRBD1 or TRBD2 (5 bases each). This CDR3 has 14 amino acids. CDR1 and CDR2 (germline): SGHRS, YFSETQ. Trimming took off 1 base at V and 1 base at J, with 7 bases between the two ends. The CDR3 reads CASSLRGRTDTQYF. For the CDR3, the DNA is TGCGCCAGCAGCTTGCGGGGACGCACAGATACGCAGTATTTT.

As concerns this clonotype: Compared with germline, one end of the junction differs, possibly owing to a read error. The chain joins TRBV12-3 or TRBV12-4 to TRBJ2-2, with 9 bases lining up with TRBD2. The CDR3 runs to 14 residues. In DNA, the CDR3 is TGTGCCAGCAGTCTAGCGGGGTTCACCGGGGAGCTGTTTTTT. Encoded protein: CASSLAGFTGELFF.